This T cell receptor beta chain was observed in a study of cytomegalovirus exposure and HLA in healthy donors. Whole-study results and caveats: Earlier results showed most TCR beta V segments being productive about 90% or about 30% of the time. Highest at DRB1 and lowest at HLA-C, TCR association rates differed among HLA loci in a later analysis. Further analysis was carried out later, and it showed several of the most significant clusters appearing linked to common viral pathogens. Cytomegalovirus-associated TCR beta chains were listed, numbering 164.

The PCR used 60 Vbeta and 13 Jbeta primers. Data came from immunoSEQ multiplex PCR; TCRdb stores just in-frame clones and leaves some out. The sample includes about 76,000 clones, 65% to 85% of them seen just once. Germline values: CDR1 SGHDT, CDR2 YYEEEE. The CDR3 extends over 16 amino acids. V gave up 1 base and J gave up 3 bases, with 13 bases separating them. With respect to this clone: The antigen remains undetermined.

The gene calls are TRBV5-6 and TRBJ2-2; D is possibly TRBD1 (5 bases). This receptor was identified in a woman aged 35 to 49 in good health and CMV-seropositive. Sample: PBMCs. The CDR3 DNA sequence: TGTGCCAGCAGCTTGAGGGTGAGCAGGGACACCGGGGAGCTGTTTTTT. Translating it yields CASSLRVSRDTGELFF.